This entry describes one T cell receptor (beta chain). This clone appeared once. Its specific antigen is unknown. It has no much larger one-base neighbor in the sample; base qualities were not kept. TCRbeta CDR3 regions were amplified from genomic DNA using the immunoSEQ Assay, a bias-controlled multiplex PCR. In the source study's methods: The number of nucleated cells in each sample was estimated from the amplification of reference gene primers within the assay. To quantify the absolute abundance of each unique TCRbeta CDR3 rearrangement, sequence reads were collapsed and filtered. For each sample, productive Simpson clonality was calculated as the square root of Simpson's diversity index across productive rearrangements. TCRdb carries this immuneACCESS record with in-frame sequences only. Its versions omit some clonotypes, under half of them owing to an unresolved V gene in the studies checked, with the rest unexplained. That table gives V, J and clone size, and the DNA gave D and trimming. The sample table records approximately 230,000 clones; around 84% of these occur just once. The ten largest clones represent about 20% of the sample.

The CDR3 numbers 13 residues from cysteine through phenylalanine. The entry retains the CDR3 DNA only, 39 bases that are in frame from base 1. V was cut back by 2 bases and J by 6 bases, leaving a gap of 7 bases between them. Taken from the germline V gene (reference sequence), the CDR1 and CDR2 loops are LGHDT and YNNKEL. The data are from a study of blood T cell repertoires in COVID-19 (TCRdb year 2020). Describing the broader study: Samples covering the acute and convalescent phases of COVID-19 were provided by collaborators in the United States, Italy and Spain. The material from the prospective study consisted of cDNA or gDNA derived from T cells, B-cell-depleted T cells, or PBMCs. Deeply sampled blood TCRbeta repertoires from subjects exposed to, actively infected with, or recovered from COVID-19 were included in the dataset. The repertoires were released in a freely available public database meant as a resource for research on the immune response to SARS-CoV-2. Samples were obtained from the ongoing ImmuneRACE study (first 160 participants) and from 950 to 1,500 subjects provided by 6 global collaborators. A de-identified subject ID, COVID-19 status, age in years and sex were almost always included in the sample metadata. Where available, HLA class I and class II types were obtained from metadata supplied by the sample provider rather than from assay-based typing. Study-level results and caveats: Clinical and demographic metadata were provided uncurated, with the amount varying by source and participant.

The collaborating institutions used their own protocols to collect whole blood in K2EDTA tubes. For TCRbeta analysis, collaborators shipped samples as frozen whole blood, isolated PBMCs, or DNA extracted from either of those sample types. Sequenced: peripheral blood. Here the chain combines TRBV3-1 (or the pseudogene TRBV3-2) and TRBJ2-2; TRBD2 might be the D gene, on 6 matching bases. The sequence was obtained from a man younger than 45 with active or convalescent COVID-19. The CDR3 region reads CASSQTSSGELFF. The nucleotide sequence reads as follows: TGTGCCAGCAGCCAAACTAGCTCCGGGGAGCTGTTTTTT.